The clone carrying this T cell receptor beta chain was seen at least ten times. Germline-derived CDR1 and CDR2 are SNHLY and FYNNEI. J was trimmed by 2 bases and V by 6 bases; bases with no gene match: 7. This CDR3 comprises 15 residues. This sample is part of a study of blood T cell repertoires in COVID-19. Study background: Acute-phase and convalescent COVID-19 samples originated in the United States, Italy and Spain. Nucleic acid was either cDNA or gDNA, and it came from T cells, B-cell-depleted T cells, or PBMCs.

Under the authors' procedure: Reference gene primer amplification yielded estimated nucleated cell counts. Data came from immunoSEQ multiplex PCR; TCRdb stores just in-frame clones and leaves some out. V and J calls plus clone size are reproduced from that table; the DNA served to infer D and trimming. The sample has 100,000 to 150,000 clones, 85% to 90% seen once; the top ten hold under 8%. This sequence was found in an elderly man with active or convalescent COVID-19. The V gene is TRBV2, the J gene TRBJ1-5; TRBD1 matches at 7 bases. Source material: peripheral blood. CDR3 region: CASSPGQVGNQPQHF. Written as DNA, the CDR3 is TGTGCCAGCAGCCCCGGACAGGTTGGCAATCAGCCCCAGCATTTT. Drawing the rest from reference TRBV2 and TRBJ1-5, the complete variable domain is EPEVTQTPSHQVTQMGQEVILRCVPISNHLYFYWYRQILGQKVEFLVSFYNNEISEKSEIFDDQFSVERPDGSNFTLKIRSTKLEDSAMYFCASSPGQVGNQPQHFGDGTRLSIL.